This paragraph covers one T cell receptor (beta chain) sequence. The data belong to a study of shared clonotypes between healthy human individuals. Study-wide background: The donor group consisted of two women and three men, aged 18 to 49. CD4 naive and memory got three plates each, CD8 naive two, CD8 memory one.

J lost 0 bases, V lost 0 bases, and 7 bases had no gene match. Germline CDR1 MRHNA, CDR2 SNTAGT. The length of the CDR3 is 18 residues. Using about 220 ng DNA, 25,000 to 35,000 T cell genomes, the sorted-subset replicate PCRs were run. In the authors' workflow: ImmunoSEQ output lacked quality scores and full-length reads, limiting matched filtering. Produced via immunoSEQ multiplex PCR; TCRdb's table is partial and in-frame only. From that table come the V and J calls and clone size; the DNA was used to work out D and trimming. The table includes about a million clones, 60% to 80% detected once. The chain uses TRBV6-4 and TRBJ2-1; 8 bases fit TRBD2. Sequencing used memory CD4+ T cells sorted from blood. The subset: CD45RA-negative fraction. This clonotype originated in a man aged 18 to 29 in good health. In DNA form, the CDR3 reads TGTGCCAGCAGTGACTCGAAAACGCTAGCGGGCTCCTACAATGAGCAGTTCTTC. Translating gives CASSDSKTLAGSYNEQFF.